This TCR beta chain was retrieved from a study of T cell clusters in autoimmune cytopenias. TRB rearrangements were amplified by touch-down multiplex PCR with mixed TRB-A/B primers. TCRdb reanalyzed the multiplex PCR reads and collapses them to one entry per CDR3 protein, without DNA. Its clone listing holds a few thousand distinct CDR3 sequences. Each sample's input was around 250 ng genomic DNA, roughly 40,000 genome equivalents. The CDR3 runs 17 residues. Germline V gene lookup returns CDR1 SEHNR and CDR2 FQNEAQ (reference sequence). The clonotype was recovered from a human donor with an autoimmune cytopenia or autoimmune hepatitis (not recorded which). The J gene is TRBJ2-1, the V gene TRBV7-9; TCRdb returns TRBD1, unconfirmable since there is no DNA. Sequenced material: peripheral blood. This CDR3 reads CASSSTRDREFYNEQFF.